This T cell receptor beta chain was recovered during a study of post-analysis software for immune sequencing data. Unique molecular identifiers featured in each of the TCR beta cDNA libraries. TCRdb used MiXCR to reprocess the PCR reads, holding one entry per CDR3 protein. Among about 770,000 distinct CDR3 sequences listed, roughly 50% were seen once. The receptor was derived from a girl under 18 with multiple sclerosis. Sequenced sample: blood.

This CDR3 reads CASSLRQWGYGYTF. In nucleotides, the CDR3 is TGCGCCAGCAGCCTGAGACAGTGGGGCTATGGCTACACCTTC. The V gene is TRBV5-1, the J gene TRBJ1-2, with D maybe TRBD1 (5 bases). The V and J ends lost 4 bases and 4 bases respectively, with 14 bases between them. CDR1 is SGHRS, CDR2 YFSETQ, per germline. This CDR3 is built from 14 residues.